Here is one T cell receptor beta chain with its context. This record comes from a study of blood T cell repertoires in COVID-19. Only in-frame clones appear in the TCRdb table, and some are missing; sequencing was by immunoSEQ multiplex PCR. The sample has approximately 170,000 clones; 79% are singletons. Germline CDR1 MDHEN, CDR2 SYDVKM. The CDR3 runs 13 residues. The junction had 4 bases not matched to a gene; V was cut back by 4 bases and J by 7 bases. The specimen sequenced was PBMCs or T cells enriched from blood (not recorded which). This chain links TRBV28 with TRBJ1-5, with 7 bases lining up with TRBD1. This receptor was identified in a woman aged 70 to 79 in a cohort exposed to, infected with or recovered from COVID-19 (not recorded which). The CDR3 here is CASSSGQWQPQHF. The CDR3 DNA reads as TGTGCCAGCAGTTCGGGACAGTGGCAGCCCCAGCATTTT.